The 14 T cell receptor beta chains given below trace back to one sample, sequenced in a study of blood T cell repertoires in COVID-19. Clones were sequenced by immunoSEQ multiplex PCR, and TCRdb holds only the in-frame ones, with some missing. Of 100,000 or so clones in the sample, roughly 95% were seen once. The sequencing sample was made of peripheral blood. The source is a human donor with active COVID-19. The donor label of this sample is uncertain.

This chain links TRBV7-9 with TRBJ2-3; 14 bases are shared with TRBD2. This CDR3 has 16 residues. The V segment lost 5 bases and the J segment 5 bases; nucleotides outside the gene matches: 6. From germline, CDR1 is SEHNR and CDR2 FQNEAQ (reference sequence). For the CDR3, the DNA is TGTGCCAGCAGCCCTGGGACTAGCGGGGGTGTAGATACGCAGTATTTT. Encoded protein: CASSPGTSGGVDTQYF.

J is TRBJ1-1 and V is TRBV7-9, with TRBD1 matching over 7 bases. With V trimmed by 0 bases and J by 3 bases, 4 bases remained unmatched. The germline V gene encodes CDR1 SEHNR and CDR2 FQNEAQ (reference sequence). The length of the CDR3 is 15 residues. CDR3 amino acids: CASSLARGAYTEAFF. The CDR3 DNA reads TGTGCCAGCAGCTTAGCCAGGGGGGCCTACACTGAAGCTTTCTTT.

The J gene is TRBJ2-7, the V gene TRBV2, with a weak D call TRBD1 (5 bases). Germline lookup yields CDR1 SNHLY and CDR2 FYNNEI. Between the trimmed V and J ends, which lost 6 bases and 2 bases, there was a span of 14 bases. This CDR3 contains 14 residues. Here the CDR3 DNA reads TGTGCCAGCAGCGACAGCCACCCGGCCTACGAGCAGTACTTC. It is translated as CASSDSHPAYEQYF.

The V and J genes are TRBV6-5 and TRBJ1-6, with D uncertain. The V end was cut by 7 bases, the J end by 7 bases, with 11 bases between. CDR1 is MNHEY and CDR2 is SVGAGI in the germline V gene. The CDR3 sequence is 13 residues long. The CDR3: CASTEQTNSPLHF. The DNA of the CDR3 is TGTGCCAGCACGGAACAGACAAATTCACCCCTCCACTTT.

V and J are TRBV9 and TRBJ1-5; a weak D match, TRBD1 (5 bases). This CDR3 region has 16 residues. The V end lost 4 bases, the J end lost 0 bases, and 14 bases lay between the germline ends. The germline gives CDR1 SGDLS, CDR2 YYNGEE. The CDR3, as DNA: TGTGCCAGCAGCCGAGGGACTGCCGATAGCAATCAGCCCCAGCATTTT. Its translation: CASSRGTADSNQPQHF.

The V gene is TRBV6-2 or TRBV6-3, the J gene TRBJ1-4; D not certain. CDR1 and CDR2 from the germline V gene are MNHEY and SVGEGT. Trimming removed 0 bases from V and 7 bases from J, with 6 bases in between. The CDR3 extends over 13 amino acids. The CDR3 protein is CASSYSAPEKLFF. The DNA of the CDR3 is TGTGCCAGCAGTTACTCAGCGCCTGAAAAACTGTTTTTT.

This clone was observed once. This chain uses TRBV4-3 with TRBJ2-2; 8 bases match TRBD2. The V gene's germline CDR1 is LGHNA and CDR2 YSLEER. V lost 4 bases to trimming and J lost 6 bases; unmatched junction nucleotides: 4. This CDR3 has 14 residues. The CDR3 nucleotides read TGCGCCAGCAGCCGATCGGGGGGGCCCGGGGAGCTGTTTTTT. This sequence encodes CASSRSGGPGELFF.

This rearrangement joins TRBV6-5 to TRBJ2-7, with 10 bases fitting TRBD1. Per germline, CDR1 MNHEY and CDR2 SVGAGI. V was clipped by 9 bases and J by 4 bases; unmatched bases: 9. There are 14 residues in the CDR3. CDR3 amino acids: CASNTGQGRYEQYF. The DNA for the CDR3 is TGTGCCAGTAACACGGGACAGGGGAGGTACGAGCAGTACTTC.

The chain combines TRBV6-4 with TRBJ1-1; D is ambiguous. The V gene's germline CDR1 is MRHNA and CDR2 SNTAGT. V lost 2 bases and J 5 bases, leaving 6 bases between the germline ends. The CDR3 extends over 12 amino acids. This chain's CDR3 is CASSDPGTEAFF. CDR3 DNA: TGTGCCAGCAGTGACCCCGGGACTGAAGCTTTCTTT.

The chain is built from TRBV28 and TRBJ2-3, with a weak D call TRBD1 (6 bases). The CDR3 is made up of 15 amino acids. Germline CDR1 reads MDHEN; CDR2 reads SYDVKM. Deletions cut 7 bases from V and 4 bases from J, with 18 bases between. The CDR3 sequence: CASTLLGARADTQYF. The CDR3 region has the DNA TGTGCCAGCACCCTATTGGGGGCGCGGGCAGATACGCAGTATTTT.

The V and J genes are TRBV18 and TRBJ1-6; possible D gene TRBD1, 6 bases. Trimming took 1 base from V and 5 from J, leaving 15 bases between them. In germline, CDR1 is KGHSH, CDR2 LQKENI. This CDR3 has 17 residues. This chain's CDR3 is CASSPRRGQLDNSPLHF. The CDR3 coding sequence is TGTGCCAGCTCACCACGCAGGGGACAATTGGATAATTCACCCCTCCACTTT.

The V call is TRBV19, the J call TRBJ1-1, with a tentative D call TRBD1 (6 bases). CDR3 length: 13 residues. Trimming left V 9 bases short and J 0 bases short, with 11 bases between. Germline V gene sequence: CDR1 LNHDA, CDR2 SQIVND (reference sequence). The CDR3 sequence is CASGGPLNTEAFF. DNA for the CDR3: TGTGCCAGCGGGGGGCCCCTGAACACTGAAGCTTTCTTT.

This clone was observed a single time. The chain uses TRBV19 and TRBJ1-1; unclear D gene. CDR3 length: 14 residues. V was cut by 4 bases and J by 0 bases, with 9 bases left in between. Germline CDR1 LNHDA, CDR2 SQIVND (reference sequence). CDR3 DNA: TGTGCCAGTAGTAATCCAGGCGTGAACACTGAAGCTTTCTTT. Encoded protein: CASSNPGVNTEAFF.

This clone appeared once. The rearrangement links TRBV14 to TRBJ2-3; D may be TRBD2 (6 bases). This CDR3 contains 17 residues. V lost 3 bases and J 3 bases, leaving 19 bases between the germline ends. Looked up from germline, CDR1 is SGHDN and CDR2 is FVKESK. DNA for the CDR3: TGTGCCAGCAGCCACGGGTCGTTGGAGGGGTTGACAGATACGCAGTATTTT. The encoded protein is CASSHGSLEGLTDTQYF.